The 8 T cell receptor beta chains listed next were all sequenced from one sample in a study of blood T cell repertoires in COVID-19. The protocol was immunoSEQ multiplex PCR, while the TCRdb copy is restricted to in-frame clones and leaves out a portion. Altogether approximately 250,000 clones are present, around 78% being singletons, with the ten largest covering 4.6%. Sequencing was performed on peripheral blood. Receptors originate from a man aged 55 to 70 who had recovered from COVID-19.

This chain uses TRBV14 with TRBJ2-6, with a possible D match to TRBD1 (6 bases). Germline CDR1 and CDR2: SGHDN and FVKESK. The CDR3 spans 15 residues. Trimming removed 4 bases from V and 6 bases from J, with 13 bases in between. In DNA form, the CDR3 reads TGTGCCAGCAGCCGCAACAGGGTACAGGCCAACGTCCTGACTTTC. This codes for CASSRNRVQANVLTF.

The chain uses TRBV19 and TRBJ2-1; 9 positions agree with TRBD1. The CDR3 has 13 residues. The J segment lost 9 bases and the V segment lost 6 bases, leaving 6 bases of the junction unmatched. From germline, CDR1 is LNHDA and CDR2 SQIVND (reference sequence). The CDR3 nucleotides are TGTGCCAGTAGCCCGACAGGGGGTGGTGAGCAGTTCTTC. Amino acids: CASSPTGGGEQFF.

There are a few counts of this clone. The J gene is TRBJ1-1, the V gene TRBV2; 7 nucleotides align to TRBD1. With V trimmed by 5 bases and J by 6 bases, 6 bases remained unmatched. The length of the CDR3 is 13 residues. In germline, CDR1 is SNHLY, CDR2 FYNNEI. The CDR3 DNA is TGTGCCAGCAGTACCACAGGGGATGCTGAAGCTTTCTTT. Amino acid sequence: CASSTTGDAEAFF. The full variable domain, its missing parts supplied by reference TRBV2 and TRBJ1-1, is EPEVTQTPSHQVTQMGQEVILRCVPISNHLYFYWYRQILGQKVEFLVSFYNNEISEKSEIFDDQFSVERPDGSNFTLKIRSTKLEDSAMYFCASSTTGDAEAFFGQGTRLTVV.

This chain uses TRBV6-5 with TRBJ2-5; TRBD1 matches 7 bases. V was clipped by 7 bases and J by 9 bases; unmatched bases: 11. Per germline, CDR1 MNHEY and CDR2 SVGAGI. There are 13 residues in the CDR3. CDR3 bases: TGTGCCAGCACTAAGGGGGCGGTCAGGGCCCAGTACTTC. Translated, it gives CASTKGAVRAQYF.

A single count supports this clone. The rearrangement links TRBV28 to TRBJ2-7, with 8 bases lining up with TRBD2. This CDR3 is 17 amino acids long. J was trimmed by 5 bases and V by 2 bases; bases with no gene match: 14. Germline V gene lookup returns CDR1 MDHEN and CDR2 SYDVKM. The CDR3 is CASSLVASGPSRHEQYF. In DNA, the CDR3 is TGTGCCAGCAGTTTAGTCGCTAGCGGGCCTTCACGGCACGAGCAGTACTTC.

The chain uses TRBV7-2 and TRBJ1-1; unclear D gene. V was cut by 5 bases and J by 8 bases, with 12 bases left in between. From germline, CDR1 is SGHTA and CDR2 FQGNSA. This CDR3 comprises 12 residues. The CDR3 sequence: CASSPARGEAFF. DNA of the CDR3: TGTGCCAGCAGCCCAGCACGAGGGGAAGCTTTCTTT. Using reference TRBV7-2 and TRBJ1-1 for the parts outside the CDR3, the full variable domain is GAGVSQSPSNKVTEKGKDVELRCDPISGHTALYWYRQSLGQGLEFLIYFQGNSAPDKSGLPSDRFSAERTGGSVSTLTIQRTQQEDSAVYLCASSPARGEAFFGQGTRLTVV.

The V and J genes are TRBV6-5 and TRBJ2-3; possible D gene TRBD2, 6 bases. This CDR3 has 15 amino acids. V gave up 10 bases and J gave up 3 bases, with 20 bases separating them. Germline values: CDR1 MNHEY, CDR2 SVGAGI. CDR3 loop: CAINRAQTRTDTQYF. The CDR3 DNA is TGTGCCATCAACCGGGCCCAGACTAGGACAGATACGCAGTATTTT.

CDR3 bases: TGTGCCAGCAGTGAGGCTTCGCGCCCGGGGACCCAGTACTTC. This sequence encodes CASSEASRPGTQYF. This chain uses TRBV2 with TRBJ2-5; D gene unclear. CDR3 size: 14 residues. Germline V gene data show CDR1 as SNHLY and CDR2 as FYNNEI. With 3 bases removed from V and 7 bases from J, the gap between germline ends came to 15 bases.